Listed below are T cell receptor beta chains from one sample, sequenced in a study of T-cell reconstitution after alpha-beta-depleted transplantation in children. TCRdb re-derived calls from the PCR reads in MiXCR, one entry per CDR3 protein. The data contain about 300,000 distinct CDR3 sequences, about a tenth of them singletons. Sample: PBMCs, taken before TCRalphabeta/CD19-depleted stem cell transplant. Receptor source: a boy in the first two years of life with acute myeloid leukemia, due to receive a stem cell transplant. The conserved cysteine and the conserved F or W are not part of the CDR3 here. The D gene is left open where the match is weak. The size field is filled for only some rows; it gives once, few, many or a size class.

TRBV20-1	TRBD2	many	SARDMGGGIPGELF
TRBV7-3	TRBD2	few	ASSLMAGEPYNEQF
TRBV7-8	-	many	ASSLAGGREVETQY
TRBV4-2	TRBD2	many	ASSQEWTSAYEQY
TRBV7-3	-	many	ASSLIPGSDTQY
TRBV7-9	-	-	ASSSGTRDGLYEQY
TRBV12-3/TRBV12-4	-	many	ASSPKGGGNSPLH
TRBV7-6	-	few	ASSPCGWSERLQCEQF
TRBV29-1	TRBD2	many	SVPSGGTDTQY
TRBV24-1	TRBD1	many	ATSEFTGGAYNEQF
TRBV7-2	-	many	ASSFKLAPYEQY
TRBV7-2	-	many	ASSLAINEQF
TRBV2	TRBD2	many	ASSFSGGAGWEQY
TRBV6-5	TRBD1	many	ASSYTLTGGSSPLH
TRBV20-1	-	many	SARDLSITDTQY
TRBV7-9	TRBD2	-	ASGRGESNTGELF
TRBV5-1	TRBD1	-	ASSLFDRGNYGYT
TRBV3-1	-	-	ASSPPLADTQY
TRBV6-5	-	many	ASSYSRGYGYT
TRBV14	-	many	ASSQVSGATQY